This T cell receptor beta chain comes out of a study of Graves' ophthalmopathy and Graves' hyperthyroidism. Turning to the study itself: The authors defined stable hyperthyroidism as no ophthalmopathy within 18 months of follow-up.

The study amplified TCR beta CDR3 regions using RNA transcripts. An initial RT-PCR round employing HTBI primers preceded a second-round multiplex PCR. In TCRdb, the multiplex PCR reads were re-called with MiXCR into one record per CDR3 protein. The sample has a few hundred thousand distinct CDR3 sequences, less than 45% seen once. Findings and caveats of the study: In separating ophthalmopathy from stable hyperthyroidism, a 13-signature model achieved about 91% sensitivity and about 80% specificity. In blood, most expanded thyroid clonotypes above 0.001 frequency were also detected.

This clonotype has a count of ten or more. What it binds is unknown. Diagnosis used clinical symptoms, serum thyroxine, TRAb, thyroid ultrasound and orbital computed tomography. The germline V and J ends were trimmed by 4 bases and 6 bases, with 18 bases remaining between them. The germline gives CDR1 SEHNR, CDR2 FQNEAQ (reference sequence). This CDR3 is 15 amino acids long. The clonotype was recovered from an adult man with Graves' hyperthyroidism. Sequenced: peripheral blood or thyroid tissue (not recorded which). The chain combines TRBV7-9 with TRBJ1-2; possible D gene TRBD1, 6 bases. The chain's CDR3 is CASSSGQLGIHGYTF. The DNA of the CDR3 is TGTGCCAGCAGCTCCGGACAGTTGGGTATCCATGGCTACACCTTC.